The clone carrying this T cell receptor (beta chain) was counted between two and nine times. The antigen remains undetermined. This sample was included in a study of post-analysis software for immune sequencing data. Tagging with unique molecular identifiers was a feature of the TCR beta cDNA libraries. TCRdb recomputed calls from the PCR reads with MiXCR, one row per CDR3 protein. The sample comprises about 570,000 distinct CDR3 sequences, approximately 34% of which are singletons, and 4.5% to 7.5% rests with the top ten. The CDR3 has 14 residues. Germline lookup yields CDR1 LNHNV and CDR2 YYDKDF (reference sequence). Trimming cost V 9 bases and J 1 base; bases outside gene matches: 7. Whole-study results and caveats: For normalized Chao1 diversity, multiple sclerosis patients scored significantly lower than controls did. Controls had lower frequencies than patients of four or five TRBV segments, which included TRBV5-6, TRBV5-1 and TRBV20-1.

J is TRBJ2-5 and V is TRBV15; TRBD1 matches at 8 bases. Sequences were obtained from blood. The receptor comes from a girl under 18 with multiple sclerosis. CDR3 amino acids: CATLLTGAQETQYF. In DNA form, the CDR3 reads TGTGCCACGTTATTGACAGGGGCCCAAGAGACCCAGTACTTC.